The present T cell receptor (beta chain) was sequenced within a study of T cells in localized non-small cell lung cancer. With regard to this clone: What it recognizes is unknown.

Assay: immunoSEQ multiplex PCR; the TCRdb copy retains only in-frame clones and omits some. Altogether approximately 57,000 clones are present, 86% being singletons, with the ten largest covering roughly 5.5%. The study, taken as a whole, reports: Greater blood T cell density accompanied longer overall survival.

The CDR3 is 15 amino acids. V was shortened by 3 bases and J by 4 bases, with 16 bases between the two germline ends. Germline V gene sequence: CDR1 SNHLY, CDR2 FYNNEI. The chain recombines TRBV2 with TRBJ2-7, with no clear D. Specimen: peripheral blood, collected before any cancer treatment. This TCR was recovered from a woman aged 35-75 years with stage I lung adenocarcinoma. CDR3 coding DNA: TGTGCCAGCAGTGACCCCCTGAGATACCTATACGAGCAGTACTTC. Amino acid sequence: CASSDPLRYLYEQYF.